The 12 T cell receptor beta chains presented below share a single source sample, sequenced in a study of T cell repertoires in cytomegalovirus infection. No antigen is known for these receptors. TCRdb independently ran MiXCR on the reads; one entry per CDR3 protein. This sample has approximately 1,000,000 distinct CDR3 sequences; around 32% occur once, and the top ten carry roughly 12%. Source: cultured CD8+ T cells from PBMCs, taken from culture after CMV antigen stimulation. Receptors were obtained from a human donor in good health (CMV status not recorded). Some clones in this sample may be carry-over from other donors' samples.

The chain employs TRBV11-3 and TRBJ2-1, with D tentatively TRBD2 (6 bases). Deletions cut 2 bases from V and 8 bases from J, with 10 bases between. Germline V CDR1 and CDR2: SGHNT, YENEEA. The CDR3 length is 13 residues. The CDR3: CASSLTSMDEQFF. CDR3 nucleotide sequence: TGTGCCAGCAGCTTAACTAGCATGGATGAGCAGTTCTTC.

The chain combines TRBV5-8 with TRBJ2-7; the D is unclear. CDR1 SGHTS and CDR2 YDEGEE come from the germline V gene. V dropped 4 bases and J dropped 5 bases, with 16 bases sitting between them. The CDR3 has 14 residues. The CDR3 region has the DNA TGTGCCAGCAGCCCCCGACCCCGGAACCACGAGCAGTACTTC. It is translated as CASSPRPRNHEQYF.

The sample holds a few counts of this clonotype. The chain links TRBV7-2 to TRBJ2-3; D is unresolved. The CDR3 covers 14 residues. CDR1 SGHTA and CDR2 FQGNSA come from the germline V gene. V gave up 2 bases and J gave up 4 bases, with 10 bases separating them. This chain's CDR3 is CASSLPLPADTQYF. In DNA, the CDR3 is TGTGCCAGCAGCTTACCCTTGCCTGCAGATACGCAGTATTTT.

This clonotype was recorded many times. CDR3 protein: CASSYGGDEQFF. The CDR3 DNA reads TGTGCCAGCAGCTACGGGGGGGATGAGCAGTTCTTC. The chain is built from TRBV6-5 and TRBJ2-1; 8 nucleotides agree with TRBD2. The CDR3 has 12 residues. The V segment lost 6 bases and the J segment 8 bases; nucleotides outside the gene matches: 3. CDR1 is MNHEY, CDR2 SVGAGI, per germline.

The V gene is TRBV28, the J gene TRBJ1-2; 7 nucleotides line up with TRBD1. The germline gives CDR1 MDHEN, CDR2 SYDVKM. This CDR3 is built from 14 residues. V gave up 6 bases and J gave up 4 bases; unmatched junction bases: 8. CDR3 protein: CASSLQGRLYGYTF. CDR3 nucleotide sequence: TGTGCCAGCAGCCTACAGGGGCGTCTCTATGGCTACACCTTC.

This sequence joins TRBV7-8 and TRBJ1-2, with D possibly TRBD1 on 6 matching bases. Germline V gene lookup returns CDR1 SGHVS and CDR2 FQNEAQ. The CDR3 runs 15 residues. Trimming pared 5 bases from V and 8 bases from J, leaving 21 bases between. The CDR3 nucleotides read TGTGCCAGCAGCGTGGGGGGGGGCGCGTCGGGCGGCTACACCTTC. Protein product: CASSVGGGASGGYTF.

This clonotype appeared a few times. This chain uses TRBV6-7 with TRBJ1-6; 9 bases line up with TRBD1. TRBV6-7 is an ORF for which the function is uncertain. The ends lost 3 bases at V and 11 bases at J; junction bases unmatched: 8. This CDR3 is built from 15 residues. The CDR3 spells CASSYRDRVGTPLHF. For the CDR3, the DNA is TGTGCCAGCAGTTATCGGGACAGGGTGGGTACACCCCTCCACTTT.

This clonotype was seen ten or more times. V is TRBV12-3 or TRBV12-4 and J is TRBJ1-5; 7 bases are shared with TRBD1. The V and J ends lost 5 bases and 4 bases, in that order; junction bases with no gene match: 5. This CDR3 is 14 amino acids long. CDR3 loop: CASSPDRANQPQHF. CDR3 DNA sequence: TGTGCCAGCAGTCCTGACAGGGCTAATCAGCCCCAGCATTTT.

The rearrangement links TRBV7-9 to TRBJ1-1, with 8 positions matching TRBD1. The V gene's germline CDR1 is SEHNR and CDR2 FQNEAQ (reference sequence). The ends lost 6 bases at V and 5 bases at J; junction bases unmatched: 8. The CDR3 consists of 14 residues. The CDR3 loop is CASSHTGGLTEAFF. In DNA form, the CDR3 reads TGTGCCAGCAGTCATACAGGGGGACTAACTGAAGCTTTCTTT.

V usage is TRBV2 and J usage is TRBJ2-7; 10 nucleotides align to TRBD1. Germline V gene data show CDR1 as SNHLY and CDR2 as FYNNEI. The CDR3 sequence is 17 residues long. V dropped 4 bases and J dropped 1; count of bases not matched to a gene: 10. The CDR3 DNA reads TGTGCCAGCAGTGGCGAAGGGACAGGGGTGAAATCCTACGAGCAGTACTTC. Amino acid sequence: CASSGEGTGVKSYEQYF.

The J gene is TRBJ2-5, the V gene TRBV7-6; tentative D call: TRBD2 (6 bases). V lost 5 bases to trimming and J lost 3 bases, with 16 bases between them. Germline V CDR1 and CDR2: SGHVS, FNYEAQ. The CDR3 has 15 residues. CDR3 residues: CASSAETRIEETQYF. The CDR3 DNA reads TGTGCCAGCAGCGCCGAGACTAGGATTGAAGAGACCCAGTACTTC.

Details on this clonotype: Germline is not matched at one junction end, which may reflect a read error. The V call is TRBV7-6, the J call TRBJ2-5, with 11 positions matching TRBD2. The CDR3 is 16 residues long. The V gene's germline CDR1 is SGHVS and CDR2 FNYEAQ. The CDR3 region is CANSQGLAARGETQYF. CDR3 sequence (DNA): TGTGCCAACAGCCAGGGACTAGCGGCTAGAGGAGAGACCCAGTACTTC.